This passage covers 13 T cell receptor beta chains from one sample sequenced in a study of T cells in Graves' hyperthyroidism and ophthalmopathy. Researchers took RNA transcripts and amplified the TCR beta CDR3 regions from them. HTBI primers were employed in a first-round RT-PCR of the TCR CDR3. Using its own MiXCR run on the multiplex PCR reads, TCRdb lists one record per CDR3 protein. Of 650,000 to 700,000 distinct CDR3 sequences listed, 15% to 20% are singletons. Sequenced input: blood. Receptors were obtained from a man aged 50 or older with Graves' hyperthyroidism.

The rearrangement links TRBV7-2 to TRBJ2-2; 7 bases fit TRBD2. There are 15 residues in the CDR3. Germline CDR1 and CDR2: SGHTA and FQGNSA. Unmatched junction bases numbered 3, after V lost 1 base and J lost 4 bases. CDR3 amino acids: CASSLGGGSTGELFF. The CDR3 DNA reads TGTGCCAGCAGCTTAGGGGGAGGGAGCACCGGGGAGCTGTTTTTT.

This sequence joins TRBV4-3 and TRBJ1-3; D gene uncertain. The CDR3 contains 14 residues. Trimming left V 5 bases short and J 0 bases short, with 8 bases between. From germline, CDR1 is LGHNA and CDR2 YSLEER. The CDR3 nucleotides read TGCGCCAGCAGCGAATATAGCTCTGGAAACACCATATATTTT. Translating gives CASSEYSSGNTIYF.

The CDR3: CALLGPGNEKLFF. The CDR3 DNA is TGTGCCTTATTGGGACCGGGTAATGAAAAACTGTTTTTT. The chain joins TRBV30 to TRBJ1-4; weak D call: TRBD1 (5 bases). Trimming stripped 7 bases from V and 4 bases from J, with 13 bases between. CDR1 GTSNPN and CDR2 SVGIG come from the germline V gene (reference sequence). The CDR3 is made up of 13 amino acids.

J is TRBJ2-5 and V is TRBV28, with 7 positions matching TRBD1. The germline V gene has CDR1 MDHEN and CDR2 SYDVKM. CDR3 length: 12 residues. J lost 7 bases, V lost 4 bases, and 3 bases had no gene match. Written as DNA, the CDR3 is TGTGCCAGCAGTTCGACAGGGAGGACCCAGTACTTC. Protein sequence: CASSSTGRTQYF.

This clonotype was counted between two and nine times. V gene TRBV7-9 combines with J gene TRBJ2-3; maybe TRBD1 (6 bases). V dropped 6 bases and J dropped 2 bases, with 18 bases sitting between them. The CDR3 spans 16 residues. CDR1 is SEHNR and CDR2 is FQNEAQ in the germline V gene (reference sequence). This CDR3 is CASRPVPQGNTDTQYF. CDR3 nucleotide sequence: TGTGCCAGCAGACCCGTCCCCCAGGGGAACACAGATACGCAGTATTTT.

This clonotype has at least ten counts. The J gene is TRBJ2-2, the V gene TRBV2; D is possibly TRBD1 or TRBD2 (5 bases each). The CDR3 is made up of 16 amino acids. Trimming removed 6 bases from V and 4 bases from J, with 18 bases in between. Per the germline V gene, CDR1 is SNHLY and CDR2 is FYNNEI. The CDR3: CASSSEGRMGTGELFF. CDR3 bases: TGTGCCAGCAGCTCCGAGGGGCGCATGGGCACCGGGGAGCTGTTTTTT.

In nucleotides, the CDR3 is TGTGCCAGTAGTGTCTCGGGGCTTTGGGATACGCAGTATTTT. It yields the protein CASSVSGLWDTQYF. The rearrangement uses TRBV19 and TRBJ2-3; D may be TRBD1 or TRBD2 (5 bases each). In germline, CDR1 is LNHDA, CDR2 SQIVND (reference sequence). Trimming took 5 bases from V and 6 from J, leaving 15 bases between them. The CDR3 contains 14 residues.

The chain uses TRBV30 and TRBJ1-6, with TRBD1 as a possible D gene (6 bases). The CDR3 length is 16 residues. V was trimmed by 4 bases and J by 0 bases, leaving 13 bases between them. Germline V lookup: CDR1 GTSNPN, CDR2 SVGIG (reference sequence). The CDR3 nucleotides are TGTGCCTGGAAAAGGACAGACTCCTCCTATAATTCACCCCTCCACTTT. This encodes CAWKRTDSSYNSPLHF.

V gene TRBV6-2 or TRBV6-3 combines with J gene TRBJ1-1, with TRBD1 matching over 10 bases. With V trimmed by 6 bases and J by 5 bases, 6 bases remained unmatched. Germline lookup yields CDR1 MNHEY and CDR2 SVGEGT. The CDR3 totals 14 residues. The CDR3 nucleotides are TGTGCCAGCAGAACCGGGACAGGGGAAACTGAAGCTTTCTTT. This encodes CASRTGTGETEAFF.

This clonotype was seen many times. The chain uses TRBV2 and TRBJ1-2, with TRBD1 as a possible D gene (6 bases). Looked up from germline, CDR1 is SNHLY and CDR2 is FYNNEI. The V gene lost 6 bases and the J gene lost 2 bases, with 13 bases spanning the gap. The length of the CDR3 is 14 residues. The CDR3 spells CASSRGPWNYGYTF. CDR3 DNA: TGTGCCAGCAGCAGGGGACCTTGGAACTATGGCTACACCTTC. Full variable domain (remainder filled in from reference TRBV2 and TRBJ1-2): EPEVTQTPSHQVTQMGQEVILRCVPISNHLYFYWYRQILGQKVEFLVSFYNNEISEKSEIFDDQFSVERPDGSNFTLKIRSTKLEDSAMYFCASSRGPWNYGYTFGSGTRLTVV.

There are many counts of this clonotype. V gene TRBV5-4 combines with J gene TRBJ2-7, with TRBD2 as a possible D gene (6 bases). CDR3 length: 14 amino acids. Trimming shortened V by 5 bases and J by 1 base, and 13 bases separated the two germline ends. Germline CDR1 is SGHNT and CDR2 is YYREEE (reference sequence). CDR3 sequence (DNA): TGTGCCAGCAGTTTTTTCGGGGGATCCTACGAGCAGTACTTC. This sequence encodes CASSFFGGSYEQYF.

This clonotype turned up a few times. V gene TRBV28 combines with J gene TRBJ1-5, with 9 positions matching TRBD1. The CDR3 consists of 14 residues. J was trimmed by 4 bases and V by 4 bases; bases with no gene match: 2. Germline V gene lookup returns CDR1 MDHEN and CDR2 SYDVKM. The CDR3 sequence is CASSWDRENQPQHF. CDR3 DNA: TGTGCCAGCAGTTGGGACAGGGAGAATCAGCCCCAGCATTTT.

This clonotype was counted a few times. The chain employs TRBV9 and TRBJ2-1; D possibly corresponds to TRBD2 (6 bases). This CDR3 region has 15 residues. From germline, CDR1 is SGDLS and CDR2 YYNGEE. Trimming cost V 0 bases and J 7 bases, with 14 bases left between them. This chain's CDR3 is CASSVDGGRINEQFF. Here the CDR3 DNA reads TGTGCCAGCAGCGTAGATGGAGGGAGGATAAATGAGCAGTTCTTC.